The rows below give T cell receptor beta chains drawn from one sample of a study of cytomegalovirus exposure and HLA in healthy donors. TCRdb's table, derived via immunoSEQ multiplex PCR, lists solely in-frame clones and lacks some. Seen here are roughly 250,000 clones, around 66% observed once, and the top ten hold under 3%. Sequencing was carried out using PBMCs. The receptors here all came from a female donor in good health and CMV-seronegative. The CDR3 runs from the conserved cysteine through the conserved F or W. Fields, in order: V gene, J gene, D gene, clone size, CDR3 DNA, CDR3 protein. The D gene is left open where the match is weak. Size is omitted from some rows. Given values are once, few, many or a class for expanded clones.

V: TRBV6-5; J: TRBJ2-5; D: -; size: few; DNA: TGTGCCAGCAGTTACGGGTCGGGGGAGACCCAGTACTTC; CDR3: CASSYGSGETQYF
V: TRBV27; J: TRBJ2-5; D: TRBD2; size: -; DNA: TGTGCCAGCAGTTTAGCGCCTAGCGGGGGCCAAGAGACCCAGTACTTC; CDR3: CASSLAPSGGQETQYF
V: TRBV19; J: TRBJ1-6; D: -; size: few; DNA: TGTGCCAGTAGTACTTGGGGAGGGAATTCACCCCTCCACTTT; CDR3: CASSTWGGNSPLHF
V: TRBV7-9; J: TRBJ2-5; D: -; size: -; DNA: TGTGCCAGCAGTTACCGACTAGGGGTGGGGCAAGAGACCCAGTACTTC; CDR3: CASSYRLGVGQETQYF
V: TRBV5-6; J: TRBJ2-2; D: TRBD2; size: -; DNA: TGTGCCAGCAGCGGATTAGCGGGAGGTCCCGGGGAGCTGTTTTTT; CDR3: CASSGLAGGPGELFF
V: TRBV10-2; J: TRBJ2-7; D: TRBD1; size: -; DNA: TGCGCCAGCAGTGCTCTGAACCGGGACAGGGACTACGAGCAGTACTTC; CDR3: CASSALNRDRDYEQYF
V: TRBV19; J: TRBJ2-3; D: TRBD1; size: -; DNA: TGTGCCAGTAGCTCTCGGACAGGGGGCACAGATACGCAGTATTTT; CDR3: CASSSRTGGTDTQYF
V: TRBV21-1; J: TRBJ2-5; D: -; size: -; DNA: TGTGCCAGCAGCCCACAACGCCGGCCAGGGCCTGCCTGGGCCCAGTACTTC; CDR3: CASSPQRRPGPAWAQYF
V: TRBV27; J: TRBJ2-7; D: TRBD2; size: -; DNA: TGTGCCAGCAGTATGACTAGCCCAGACTACGAGCAGTACTTC; CDR3: CASSMTSPDYEQYF
V: TRBV28; J: TRBJ2-7; D: TRBD1; size: -; DNA: TGTGCCAGCGGGATACAGGGGGGCTACGAGCAGTACTTC; CDR3: CASGIQGGYEQYF
V: TRBV28; J: TRBJ1-4; D: -; size: -; DNA: TGTGCCAGCAGTTTATACCGGGGAACTAATGAAAAACTGTTTTTT; CDR3: CASSLYRGTNEKLFF
V: TRBV19; J: TRBJ1-5; D: -; size: -; DNA: TGTGCCAGTAGCCCCCGGGGAGTGGGTAGCAATCAGCCCCAGCATTTT; CDR3: CASSPRGVGSNQPQHF
V: TRBV11-3; J: TRBJ2-3; D: TRBD1; size: -; DNA: TGTGCCAGATCTCGACAGGGACAGGGGAGGACAGATACGCAGTATTTT; CDR3: CARSRQGQGRTDTQYF
V: TRBV10-1; J: TRBJ2-5; D: -; size: once; DNA: TGCGCTCGGAGGGCCCTGCCGGAGACCCAGTACTTC; CDR3: CARRALPETQYF
V: TRBV28; J: TRBJ2-1; D: -; size: -; DNA: TGTGCCAGCAGTTTATCGGCCTACAATGAGCAGTTCTTC; CDR3: CASSLSAYNEQFF
V: TRBV11-2; J: TRBJ2-1; D: TRBD2; size: once; DNA: TGTGCCAGCAGCCCGACTAGCGGGAGCAATGAGCAGTTCTTC; CDR3: CASSPTSGSNEQFF
V: TRBV11-2; J: TRBJ2-7; D: TRBD1; size: -; DNA: TGTGCCAGCAGCTTAGCGACAGGGACCGAGCAGTACTTC; CDR3: CASSLATGTEQYF
V: TRBV6-1; J: TRBJ2-5; D: -; size: once; DNA: TGTGCCAGCAGTGAAGCGGGGAGGCGGGAGACCCAGTACTTC; CDR3: CASSEAGRRETQYF
V: TRBV2; J: TRBJ1-2; D: TRBD1; size: -; DNA: TGTGCCAGCAGTCGGGACAGCACGGGCTATGGCTACACCTTC; CDR3: CASSRDSTGYGYTF
V: TRBV5-1; J: TRBJ2-7; D: -; size: -; DNA: TGCGCCAGCAGCTTGGTTGGGGAGCTAAACGAGCAGTACTTC; CDR3: CASSLVGELNEQYF
V: TRBV6-5; J: TRBJ1-1; D: -; size: -; DNA: TGTGCCAGCAGTTCCTTAGGCAGGGCAGCTTTCTTT; CDR3: CASSSLGRAAFF
V: TRBV6-4; J: TRBJ2-2; D: -; size: -; DNA: TGTGCCAGCAGTGACTCGGGCAGGGCGTCGACCGGGGAGCTGTTTTTT; CDR3: CASSDSGRASTGELFF
V: TRBV5-1; J: TRBJ2-7; D: -; size: -; DNA: TGCGCCAGCAGCTGGGGGGCGGGAGAGACCTACGAGCAGTACTTC; CDR3: CASSWGAGETYEQYF
V: TRBV7-2; J: TRBJ2-1; D: TRBD2; size: -; DNA: TGTGCCAGCAGCTTGGCGGGGACTAGCGGGTACAATGAGCAGTTCTTC; CDR3: CASSLAGTSGYNEQFF
V: TRBV10-3; J: TRBJ2-7; D: TRBD2; size: -; DNA: TGTGCCATCAGTCCTGGGGGGGGTAGCGCCTACGAGCAGTACTTC; CDR3: CAISPGGGSAYEQYF
V: TRBV27; J: TRBJ2-2; D: TRBD2; size: -; DNA: TGTGCCAGCAGTCTGAAAGGACTAGCGGGAGGCACCGGGGAGCTGTTTTTT; CDR3: CASSLKGLAGGTGELFF
V: TRBV25-1; J: TRBJ1-1; D: -; size: -; DNA: TGTGCCAGCAGCCTCCGAGGTATGTGGACTGAAGCTTTCTTT; CDR3: CASSLRGMWTEAFF
V: TRBV27; J: TRBJ2-2; D: -; size: -; DNA: TGTGCCAGCAGTTTCTCGAGGGAGCCATACACCGGGGAGCTGTTTTTT; CDR3: CASSFSREPYTGELFF
V: TRBV12-5; J: TRBJ2-5; D: -; size: -; DNA: TGTGCTAGTGGTTTGACCGGTAGAGAGACCCAGTACTTC; CDR3: CASGLTGRETQYF
V: TRBV28; J: TRBJ1-4; D: TRBD1; size: -; DNA: TGTGCCAGCAGTTGGGGGACAGGGCTAAGAGAAAAACTGTTTTTT; CDR3: CASSWGTGLREKLFF
V: TRBV7-2; J: TRBJ2-4; D: -; size: few; DNA: TGTGCCAGCAGCTTAGATACCAAAAACATTCAGTACTTC; CDR3: CASSLDTKNIQYF
V: TRBV6-5; J: TRBJ2-3; D: TRBD1; size: once; DNA: TGTGCCAGCAGTAAAGACAGGGTGACAGATACGCAGTATTTT; CDR3: CASSKDRVTDTQYF
V: TRBV7-9; J: TRBJ2-1; D: TRBD2; size: -; DNA: TGTGCCAGCAGCCCTCCGGGACTAGCGGGACTAACCGCACAGTTCTTC; CDR3: CASSPPGLAGLTAQFF
V: TRBV21-1; J: TRBJ2-7; D: -; size: -; DNA: TGTGCCATCCCAGCGGGGCCTAAAACAGGGGGCCTTACCGAGCAGTACTTC; CDR3: CAIPAGPKTGGLTEQYF
V: TRBV25-1; J: TRBJ2-7; D: -; size: once; DNA: TGTGCCAGCAGTGAATCGGGTCGGCTAGCCGGATCCTACGAGCAGTACTTC; CDR3: CASSESGRLAGSYEQYF